This TCR beta chain was observed in a study of blood T cell repertoires in COVID-19. The wider study: Acute-phase and convalescent COVID-19 samples originated in the United States, Italy and Spain. From T cells, B-cell-depleted T cells, or PBMCs came the material, which was cDNA or gDNA.

Source study methods: Reference gene primer amplification gave nucleated cell count estimates. Using immunoSEQ multiplex PCR, the repertoire was profiled, and TCRdb retains in-frame clones only, with some absent. V and J calls and clone size follow that table, whereas D and trimming were derived from the DNA. This table holds about half a million clones, approximately 85% found once. The sequenced sample consisted of peripheral blood. The TCR was taken from a human donor in a cohort sampled during active COVID-19.

The CDR3 DNA reads TGTGCCAGCGGGCTAGCGGGAGAATCTGCAGATACGCAGTATTTT. Translating gives CASGLAGESADTQYF. The chain has TRBV7-2 and TRBJ2-3; 10 nucleotides agree with TRBD2. J lost 4 bases, V lost 8 bases, and 9 bases had no gene match. Germline values: CDR1 SGHTA, CDR2 FQGNSA. The length of the CDR3 is 15 residues.